The 27 T cell receptor beta chains presented below share a single source sample, sequenced in a study of shared clonotypes between healthy human individuals. Method: immunoSEQ multiplex PCR; TCRdb's copy keeps in-frame clones and lacks some. The sample consists of hundreds of thousands of clones, around 70% of them appearing once. Source material: memory CD4+ T cells sorted from blood. As to subset: CD45RA-negative fraction. The receptors were gathered from a man aged 25 to 40 in good health.

This clone has just a few counts. The gene calls are TRBV2 and TRBJ1-1; maybe TRBD1 (5 bases). V was shortened by 7 bases and J by 6 bases, with 21 bases between the two germline ends. CDR3 length: 15 residues. Germline values: CDR1 SNHLY, CDR2 FYNNEI. The DNA of the CDR3 is TGTGCCAGCAAAGTAGGCGGAACAGGTCTTGCTGAAGCTTTCTTT. This translates into CASKVGGTGLAEAFF. Using reference TRBV2 and TRBJ1-1 for the parts outside the CDR3, the full variable domain is EPEVTQTPSHQVTQMGQEVILRCVPISNHLYFYWYRQILGQKVEFLVSFYNNEISEKSEIFDDQFSVERPDGSNFTLKIRSTKLEDSAMYFCASKVGGTGLAEAFFGQGTRLTVV.

The chain has TRBV5-8 and TRBJ2-7; a possible D gene is TRBD2 (6 bases). CDR3 length: 13 residues. V was shortened by 4 bases and J by 3 bases, with 11 bases between the two germline ends. Germline V lookup: CDR1 SGHTS, CDR2 YDEGEE. CDR3 coding DNA: TGTGCCAGCAGCCGCGGGGTCAACTACGAGCAGTACTTC. Its protein is CASSRGVNYEQYF.

This sequence joins TRBV18 and TRBJ2-2, with 8 nucleotides matching TRBD1. Germline CDR1 reads KGHSH; CDR2 reads LQKENI. The V gene end was trimmed by 5 bases and the J gene end by 2 bases; junction bases not matched to a gene: 1. CDR3 length: 14 residues. The CDR3 is CASSGTGNTGELFF. The CDR3 DNA reads TGTGCCAGCTCAGGGACAGGCAACACCGGGGAGCTGTTTTTT.

The CDR3 nucleotides read TGTGCCAGTAGTATACGGGGACCCGAGACCCAGTACTTC. This gives the protein CASSIRGPETQYF. The V call is TRBV19, the J call TRBJ2-5, with D possibly being TRBD1 or TRBD2 (5 bases each). This CDR3 comprises 13 residues. Trimming cost V 2 bases and J 5 bases, with 9 bases left between them. Germline V gene data show CDR1 as LNHDA and CDR2 as SQIVND (reference sequence).

The CDR3 region has the DNA TGTGCCAGCTCACCCTGGGAGGGCCAGGACAATGAGCAGTTCTTC. Translating it yields CASSPWEGQDNEQFF. J is TRBJ2-1 and V is TRBV18; 7 bases are shared with TRBD2. The CDR3 has 15 amino acids. Trimming removed 3 bases from V and 5 bases from J; junction bases left unmatched: 7. Germline loops: CDR1 KGHSH, CDR2 LQKENI. The full variable domain, in which reference TRBV18 and TRBJ2-1 provide the parts outside the CDR3, is NAGVMQNPRHLVRRRGQEARLRCSPMKGHSHVYWYRQLPEEGLKFMVYLQKENIIDESGMPKERFSAEFPKEGPSILRIQQVVRGDSAAYFCASSPWEGQDNEQFFGPGTRLTVL.

The chain uses TRBV5-1 and TRBJ2-4; a possible D gene is TRBD1 (6 bases). Trimming left V 3 bases short and J 0 bases short, with 13 bases between. The germline V gene has CDR1 SGHRS and CDR2 YFSETQ. The CDR3 is 16 amino acids. CDR3 bases: TGCGCCAGCAGCTCCCAACAGGGATCAGCCAAAAACATTCAGTACTTC. Protein sequence: CASSSQQGSAKNIQYF.

The chain uses TRBV28 and TRBJ1-2; TRBD1 matches 8 bases. Per the germline V gene, CDR1 is MDHEN and CDR2 is SYDVKM. The CDR3 loop spans 13 amino acids. V lost 6 bases, J lost 8 bases, and 8 bases stayed unmatched. CDR3 loop: CASRPQGVLGYTF. In DNA form, the CDR3 reads TGTGCCAGCAGACCACAGGGGGTGTTAGGCTACACCTTC.

The chain uses TRBV29-1 and TRBJ1-4; D is uncertain. The CDR3 runs to 10 residues. Germline V lookup: CDR1 SQVTM, CDR2 ANQGSEA. Trimming took off 0 bases at V and 8 bases at J, with 1 base between the two ends. In DNA, the CDR3 is TGCAGCGTTGAAGACGAAAAACTGTTTTTT. Amino acids: CSVEDEKLFF. Filled out from reference TRBV29-1 and TRBJ1-4, the complete variable domain reads SAVISQKPSRDICQRGTSLTIQCQVDSQVTMMFWYRQQPGQSLTLIATANQGSEATYESGFVIDKFPISRPNLTFSTLTVSNMSPEDSSIYLCSVEDEKLFFGSGTQLSVL.

The CDR3 loop is CASSGGLGSSNQPQHF. The CDR3 DNA reads as TGTGCCAGCAGTGGGGGTTTGGGTTCAAGCAATCAGCCCCAGCATTTT. The chain couples TRBV6-1 to TRBJ1-5; D is ambiguous. Germline CDR1 reads MNHNS; CDR2 reads SASEGT. The CDR3 is 16 amino acids. V shed 4 bases and J shed 1 base, with 14 bases lying between them.

The chain links TRBV5-6 to TRBJ1-1; possible D gene TRBD1, 5 bases. Between the trimmed V and J ends, which lost 6 bases and 0 bases, there was a span of 21 bases. In germline, CDR1 is SGHDT, CDR2 YYEEEE. This CDR3 comprises 17 residues. CDR3 residues: CASNLNPGGIMNTEAFF. As DNA, the CDR3 is TGTGCCAGCAACCTGAACCCGGGGGGGATTATGAACACTGAAGCTTTCTTT. Based on the CDR3 plus reference TRBV5-6 and TRBJ1-1, the full variable domain is DAGVTQSPTHLIKTRGQQVTLRCSPKSGHDTVSWYQQALGQGPQFIFQYYEEEERQRGNFPDRFSGHQFPNYSSELNVNALLLGDSALYLCASNLNPGGIMNTEAFFGQGTRLTVV.

The gene calls are TRBV6-1 and TRBJ2-3; TRBD2 matches at 10 bases. The CDR3 spans 19 residues. Per germline, CDR1 MNHNS and CDR2 SASEGT. J lost 2 bases, V lost 3 bases, and 14 bases had no gene match. CDR3 sequence reads: CASSEVVAGGRGVTDTQYF. The CDR3 DNA sequence: TGTGCCAGCAGTGAGGTGGTAGCGGGGGGCCGGGGTGTCACAGATACGCAGTATTTT.

This chain links TRBV18 with TRBJ1-1; a possible D gene is TRBD1 (6 bases). The CDR3 sequence is 16 residues long. The germline gives CDR1 KGHSH, CDR2 LQKENI. V was shortened by 6 bases and J by 0 bases, with 17 bases between the two germline ends. The CDR3 region is CASSPTGGGMNTEAFF. Here the CDR3 DNA reads TGTGCCAGCTCCCCCACGGGCGGGGGCATGAACACTGAAGCTTTCTTT.

The chain couples TRBV5-4 to TRBJ2-2; D possibly corresponds to TRBD2 (7 bases). The CDR3 contains 18 residues. V was shortened by 0 bases and J by 4 bases, with 19 bases between the two germline ends. The germline CDR1 and CDR2 sequences are SGHNT and YYREEE (reference sequence). The DNA for the CDR3 is TGTGCCAGCAGCTTGGCCTGGGGGCTAGCGGACCCCACCGGGGAGCTGTTTTTT. This sequence encodes CASSLAWGLADPTGELFF.

V and J are TRBV28 and TRBJ2-7, with 8 bases fitting TRBD2. CDR3 length: 17 amino acids. Germline CDR1 reads MDHEN; CDR2 reads SYDVKM. Trimming removed 0 bases from V and 2 bases from J; junction bases left unmatched: 9. The CDR3, as DNA: TGTGCCAGCAGTTTATGGGTGATTAGCGGGGACACCTACGAGCAGTACTTC. Protein sequence: CASSLWVISGDTYEQYF.

V is TRBV2 and J is TRBJ2-5; D uncertain. V lost 9 bases and J lost 3, with 5 bases in between. This CDR3 has 10 amino acids. Germline assignment: CDR1 SNHLY and CDR2 FYNNEI. CDR3 nucleotide sequence: TGTGCCAGGTCTAAAGAGACCCAGTACTTC. Its protein product is CARSKETQYF.

The chain carries TRBV14 and TRBJ2-5; perhaps TRBD1 as D (5 bases). This CDR3 contains 14 residues. Germline CDR1 SGHDN, CDR2 FVKESK. Trimming removed 1 base at V and 4 bases at J, with 10 bases between. The chain's CDR3 is CASSQGAGLETQYF. The CDR3, as DNA: TGTGCCAGCAGCCAAGGGGCAGGGTTAGAGACCCAGTACTTC.

This clone was seen a few times. The chain carries TRBV28 and TRBJ2-7; D may be TRBD2 (5 bases). The ends were cut back, 6 bases at V and 2 bases at J, with 17 bases in the middle. This CDR3 is 15 amino acids long. CDR1 is MDHEN and CDR2 is SYDVKM in the germline V gene. The CDR3 spells CASSLGSNLAYEQYF. In nucleotides, the CDR3 is TGTGCCAGCAGCCTGGGGAGCAATTTGGCCTACGAGCAGTACTTC.

This rearrangement joins TRBV7-8 to TRBJ1-1, with TRBD1 identical over 7 bases. With 2 bases clipped from V and 0 bases from J, the junction kept 6 bases outside the gene matches. The CDR3 spans 16 residues. CDR1 and CDR2 (germline): SGHVS, FQNEAQ. CDR3 nucleotide sequence: TGTGCCAGCAGCTTATTAGGGGGCACCATGAACACTGAAGCTTTCTTT. Protein: CASSLLGGTMNTEAFF.

A note on this clone: The sample contains more than one DNA sequence encoding this CDR3. The chain has TRBV7-9 and TRBJ2-7; TRBD1 agrees at 8 bases. Germline V gives CDR1 SEHNR, CDR2 FQNEAQ (reference sequence). CDR3 length: 15 residues. The J segment lost 7 bases and the V segment lost 3 bases, leaving 11 bases of the junction unmatched. This chain's CDR3 is CASSLTGALRGEQYF. As DNA, the CDR3 is TGTGCCAGCAGCTTGACAGGGGCCCTACGGGGGGAGCAGTACTTC.

The V call is TRBV7-3, the J call TRBJ2-1; TRBD2 matches 8 bases. This CDR3 is 13 amino acids long. Germline CDR1 is SGHTA and CDR2 is FQGTGA. V dropped 2 bases and J dropped 9; count of bases not matched to a gene: 3. The CDR3 coding sequence is TGTGCCAGCAGCTTAGGGACTAGTTTTGAGCAGTTCTTC. It translates to CASSLGTSFEQFF.

V gene TRBV30 combines with J gene TRBJ2-3; D gene uncertain. Germline-derived CDR1 and CDR2 are GTSNPN and SVGIG (reference sequence). The CDR3 loop spans 14 amino acids. V lost 4 bases and J 0 bases, leaving 11 bases between the germline ends. For the CDR3, the DNA is TGTGCCTGGACGCCAGGTTACAGCACAGATACGCAGTATTTT. It encodes CAWTPGYSTDTQYF.

The rearrangement joins TRBV30 to TRBJ2-5; 9 bases are a match to TRBD1. CDR1 GTSNPN and CDR2 SVGIG come from the germline V gene (reference sequence). V dropped 3 bases and J dropped 9; count of bases not matched to a gene: 8. The CDR3 is 13 amino acids. The CDR3 DNA is TGTGCCTGGAGCGGGACAGGGACACTTTCCCAGTACTTC. Translation: CAWSGTGTLSQYF.

The rearrangement uses TRBV10-3 and TRBJ1-5, with D maybe TRBD1 (6 bases). From germline, CDR1 is ENHRY and CDR2 SYGVKD. With 6 bases removed from V and 7 bases from J, the gap between germline ends came to 19 bases. The CDR3 totals 15 residues. The CDR3 spells CAISLEQGREQPQHF. CDR3 nucleotide sequence: TGTGCCATCAGCCTAGAACAGGGAAGGGAGCAGCCCCAGCATTTT.

The J gene is TRBJ2-1, the V gene TRBV6-1, with D unresolved. Trimming pared 2 bases from V and 9 bases from J, leaving 20 bases between. CDR1 is MNHNS and CDR2 is SASEGT in the germline V gene. The CDR3 consists of 16 residues. CDR3 amino acids: CASSENRLTAGPEQFF. The CDR3 coding sequence is TGTGCCAGCAGTGAAAATCGTTTGACTGCCGGTCCTGAGCAGTTCTTC.

The chain couples TRBV5-4 to TRBJ2-5, with a possible D match to TRBD1 (6 bases). V gave up 4 bases and J gave up 3 bases, with 13 bases separating them. Germline CDR1 SGHNT, CDR2 YYREEE (reference sequence). The CDR3 extends over 14 amino acids. Here the CDR3 reads CASSARGTEETQYF. In DNA, the CDR3 is TGTGCCAGCAGCGCCAGGGGTACGGAAGAGACCCAGTACTTC.

The V call is TRBV27, the J call TRBJ2-3; D call uncertain. CDR1 is MNHEY, CDR2 SMNVEV, per germline (reference sequence). V was clipped by 1 base and J by 0 bases, with 5 bases between them. CDR3 length: 14 amino acids. The CDR3 region has the DNA TGTGCCAGCAGTTTATTCTCTAGCACAGATACGCAGTATTTT. It specifies CASSLFSSTDTQYF.

The V gene is TRBV2, the J gene TRBJ2-1; a weak D match, TRBD1 (6 bases). The CDR3 sequence is 16 residues long. Trimming took off 6 bases at V and 7 bases at J, with 22 bases between the two ends. Germline V gene sequence: CDR1 SNHLY, CDR2 FYNNEI. The CDR3 bases are TGTGCCAGCAGGGGTGGGGGCAGTCCGCGACATAATGAGCAGTTCTTC. It specifies CASRGGGSPRHNEQFF. Using reference TRBV2 and TRBJ2-1 for the parts outside the CDR3, the full variable domain is EPEVTQTPSHQVTQMGQEVILRCVPISNHLYFYWYRQILGQKVEFLVSFYNNEISEKSEIFDDQFSVERPDGSNFTLKIRSTKLEDSAMYFCASRGGGSPRHNEQFFGPGTRLTVL.